The 30 T cell receptor beta chains in this list originate from one sample, sequenced in a study of synovial regulatory T cells in juvenile arthritis. General study results and limits: TCR diversity was lower in inflammation-associated blood Treg cells than in other blood Treg cells.

Libraries were prepared by immunoSEQ multiplex PCR; TCRdb keeps only in-frame clonotypes and omits some of them. This repertoire includes over 7,500 clones. No antigens are known for them. The sequenced sample consisted of Treg cells from blood. The subset was: HLA-DR+ inflammation-associated blood Treg cells. The receptors stem from a donor between 2 and 29 years old with juvenile idiopathic arthritis.

This chain connects TRBV27 to TRBJ1-6; the TCRdb D gene call, TRBD1, has no DNA to confirm it. This CDR3 contains 16 residues. Nucleotide data are not available. CDR1 is MNHEY, CDR2 SMNVEV, per germline (reference sequence). The CDR3 loop reads CASSDILGRPNSPLHF.

This sequence joins TRBV4-2 and TRBJ1-3. This CDR3 region has 16 residues. DNA for this receptor is not on file. CDR1 is LGHNA and CDR2 is YNFKEQ in the germline V gene. The CDR3 region is CASSQDRDPIGNTIYF.

The chain recombines TRBV9 with TRBJ2-5; lacking DNA, the TRBD2 call made by TCRdb goes unchecked. CDR1 is SGDLS and CDR2 is YYNGEE in the germline V gene. CDR3 length equals 15 residues. Only the protein is available. CDR3 loop: CASSVAGRGEETQYF.

This chain links TRBV5-1 with TRBJ2-1; the D call from TCRdb, TRBD2, cannot be confirmed without DNA. The germline V gene encodes CDR1 SGHRS and CDR2 YFSETQ. This CDR3 is 14 amino acids long. No DNA has been recorded. CDR3 residues: CASSTTTGDNEQFF. The variable domain in full, completed from reference TRBV5-1 and TRBJ2-1, reads KAGVTQTPRYLIKTRGQQVTLSCSPISGHRSVSWYQQTPGQGLQFLFEYFSETQRNKGNFPGRFSGRQFSNSRSEMNVSTLELGDSALYLCASSTTTGDNEQFFGPGTRLTVL.

The V and J genes are TRBV7-2 and TRBJ1-2; lacking DNA, the TRBD1 call made by TCRdb goes unchecked. Germline V CDR1 and CDR2: SGHTA, FQGNSA. The CDR3 is made up of 15 amino acids. The record lacks a DNA sequence. CDR3 in amino acids: CASSPVAQAAYGYTF.

This chain links TRBV5-1 with TRBJ2-2; checking the TCRdb D call of TRBD1 is not possible without DNA. This CDR3 is built from 14 residues. No DNA appears here. The germline V gene has CDR1 SGHRS and CDR2 YFSETQ. CDR3 protein: CASSLATNTGELFF.

The CDR3 reads CASSLGLYAEQYF. The gene calls are TRBV5-1 and TRBJ2-7; TCRdb picks TRBD2, but there is no DNA to check that call. The CDR3 spans 13 residues. There is no recorded DNA. Germline CDR1 is SGHRS and CDR2 is YFSETQ.

V usage is TRBV5-8 and J usage is TRBJ1-2; TCRdb reports TRBD1, a call that lacks DNA to check it against. Germline V gene sequence: CDR1 SGHTS, CDR2 YDEGEE. The CDR3 is 13 amino acids. The DNA is unrecorded. The CDR3 spells CASSPDRTYGYTF.

The V and J genes are TRBV6-5 and TRBJ2-7; TCRdb's D call, TRBD2, is unchecked because there is no DNA. Germline assignment: CDR1 MNHEY and CDR2 SVGAGI. The CDR3 is 15 amino acids. The DNA is unrecorded. CDR3 sequence reads: CASTKPGGAPYEQYF.

This clone is called medium-sized based on its frequency. This chain joins TRBV19 and TRBJ1-1. Germline loops: CDR1 LNHDA, CDR2 SQIVND (reference sequence). This CDR3 has 14 residues. No DNA was logged. CDR3 loop: CASSIPGGPTEAFF.

The chain uses TRBV15 and TRBJ1-6. Germline values: CDR1 LNHNV, CDR2 YYDKDF (reference sequence). The CDR3 runs 15 residues. The DNA is not on file. CDR3 residues: CATSRFRGGNSPLHF.

V usage is TRBV13 and J usage is TRBJ2-5; TCRdb's D call of TRBD2 is untestable without DNA. The germline V gene encodes CDR1 PRHDT and CDR2 FYEKMQ (reference sequence). The CDR3 runs to 14 residues. No coding sequence is recorded. The CDR3 loop reads CASSLRRAQETQYF. Complete variable domain (other parts from reference TRBV13 and TRBJ2-5): AAGVIQSPRHLIKEKRETATLKCYPIPRHDTVYWYQQGPGQDPQFLISFYEKMQSDKGSIPDRFSAQQFSDYHSELNMSSLELGDSALYFCASSLRRAQETQYFGPGTRLLVL.

This chain connects TRBV4-2 to TRBJ2-1; the TCRdb call, TRBD1, lacks DNA for checking. This CDR3 is built from 17 residues. No DNA has been recorded. Per germline, CDR1 LGHNA and CDR2 YNFKEQ. This CDR3 is CASSQFPGQIFYNEQFF.

This chain links TRBV28 with TRBJ1-1; TCRdb designates TRBD1, a call that cannot be tested without DNA. The CDR3 consists of 11 residues. The nucleotide record is missing. Germline CDR1 and CDR2: MDHEN and SYDVKM. CDR3 region: CASFMNTEAFF.

The gene calls are TRBV5-1 and TRBJ1-4; TCRdb proposes TRBD1, but this gene call is untestable without DNA. Looked up from germline, CDR1 is SGHRS and CDR2 is YFSETQ. This CDR3 spans 16 amino acids. The record lacks a DNA sequence. Here the CDR3 reads CASSLVVQGTQEKLFF.

J is TRBJ2-6 and V is TRBV30; with no DNA, the TCRdb D assignment of TRBD1 cannot be verified. CDR1 and CDR2 (germline): GTSNPN, SVGIG (reference sequence). CDR3 size: 16 residues. The protein alone is recorded here. CDR3 loop: CAWSRDRLPGANVLTF.

This chain links TRBV5-6 with TRBJ1-2. The CDR3 runs 14 residues. No DNA is given. Germline values: CDR1 SGHDT, CDR2 YYEEEE. The CDR3 loop reads CASSRAGRNYGYTF.

The chain joins TRBV4-2 to TRBJ1-2. The CDR3 covers 13 residues. DNA for this receptor is not on file. From germline, CDR1 is LGHNA and CDR2 YNFKEQ. The CDR3 loop reads CASSQDGSYGYTF.

The chain couples TRBV9 to TRBJ2-7. Looked up from germline, CDR1 is SGDLS and CDR2 is YYNGEE. The CDR3 has 15 amino acids. The coding DNA is unavailable. CDR3 sequence: CASSVGQGTAYEQYF.

This clone ranks as medium-sized in terms of frequency. This chain uses TRBV6-1 with TRBJ2-3. Germline assignment: CDR1 MNHNS and CDR2 SASEGT. The CDR3 spans 15 residues. The DNA is not on file. CDR3 sequence reads: CASSDPGPSTDTQYF.

The chain links TRBV27 to TRBJ2-7; TCRdb's D call of TRBD1 is untestable without DNA. The germline V gene has CDR1 MNHEY and CDR2 SMNVEV (reference sequence). The CDR3 loop spans 15 amino acids. Nucleotide data are not available. The CDR3 is CASSPKLDRSYEQYF.

V gene TRBV5-4 combines with J gene TRBJ2-3. CDR1 SGHNT and CDR2 YYREEE come from the germline V gene (reference sequence). The CDR3 runs to 15 residues. No coding sequence is recorded. The CDR3 is CASSRIQGGTDTQYF.

The V and J genes are TRBV7-9 and TRBJ1-4; with no DNA, the TCRdb D assignment of TRBD1 cannot be verified. The CDR3 length is 16 residues. No DNA accompanies this entry. CDR1 is SEHNR and CDR2 is FQNEAQ in the germline V gene (reference sequence). CDR3 region: CASTTPRDRVSEKLFF.

The rearrangement joins TRBV4-1 to TRBJ1-2; TCRdb's D gene call, TRBD1, goes unchecked for lack of DNA. Germline loops: CDR1 MGHRA, CDR2 YSYEKL. The CDR3 sequence is 16 residues long. No DNA is given. CDR3: CASSQVGQEANYGYTF.

The gene calls are TRBV5-1 and TRBJ2-5; TCRdb returns TRBD2, unconfirmable since there is no DNA. Germline values: CDR1 SGHRS, CDR2 YFSETQ. This CDR3 region has 13 residues. The coding DNA is unavailable. The CDR3 spells CASSLGLQETQYF.

This clone shows up as medium-sized (0.01 to 0.1%) by frequency. V gene TRBV19 combines with J gene TRBJ1-5. Germline CDR1 is LNHDA and CDR2 is SQIVND (reference sequence). The CDR3 is made up of 12 amino acids. No coding sequence is recorded. The chain's CDR3 is CATRAGNQPQHF. The full variable domain, in which reference TRBV19 and TRBJ1-5 provide the parts outside the CDR3, is DGGITQSPKYLFRKEGQNVTLSCEQNLNHDAMYWYRQDPGQGLRLIYYSQIVNDFQKGDIAEGYSVSREKKESFPLTVTSAQKNPTAFYLCATRAGNQPQHFGDGTRLSIL.

The genes are TRBV18 and TRBJ1-3. This CDR3 spans 16 amino acids. No DNA is listed. The germline gives CDR1 KGHSH, CDR2 LQKENI. The CDR3 reads CASSPAIPSSGNTIYF.

The chain carries TRBV21-1 and TRBJ2-3; no DNA is available, so the TRBD2 call from TCRdb remains unchecked. TRBV21-1 counts as a pseudogene. CDR3 length: 13 amino acids. No nucleotide data were recorded. The CDR3 sequence: CATPTGMADTQYF.

The chain has TRBV4-3 and TRBJ1-2; TCRdb's assignment of TRBD1 cannot be checked, as there is no DNA. Germline lookup yields CDR1 LGHNA and CDR2 YSLEER. The CDR3 covers 16 residues. No DNA is given. CDR3 region: CASSQDPTAKPGGYTF.

The genes are TRBV25-1 and TRBJ1-2; the TCRdb call, TRBD1, lacks DNA for checking. Germline V gene sequence: CDR1 MGHDK, CDR2 SYGVNS. The CDR3 is 14 amino acids. No DNA was logged. The chain's CDR3 is CASSTPGDSFGYTF.